A selection of T cell receptor beta chains follows, all from one sample in a study of graft-versus-host responses after intestinal transplantation. Their specific antigens are unknown. Sequencing was performed with immunoSEQ multiplex PCR; in TCRdb, only in-frame clones are kept and a portion is missing. The sample lists around 97,000 clones; about 90% were seen once. The starting material was unstimulated CD8+ T cells sorted from spleen or lymph node cells, obtained before intestinal transplant. These receptors came from a human donor who received an intestinal transplant. The CDR3 runs from the conserved cysteine through the conserved F or W.

j_gene: TRBJ1-6; v_gene: TRBV30; CDR3aa: CAQGTYNSPLHF
j_gene: TRBJ2-5; v_gene: TRBV7-6; CDR3aa: CASSISGSSATQYF
j_gene: TRBJ1-2; v_gene: TRBV7-9; CDR3aa: CASSDTPIGAPYGYTF
j_gene: TRBJ2-3; v_gene: TRBV7-6; CDR3aa: CASSRSGPRDAQYF
j_gene: TRBJ1-4; v_gene: TRBV29-1; CDR3aa: CSSWEGAEEKLFF
j_gene: TRBJ2-3; v_gene: TRBV2; CDR3aa: CASSEAPSGGGDTQYF
j_gene: TRBJ2-5; v_gene: TRBV6-1; CDR3aa: CASSDPVGGEETQYF
j_gene: TRBJ2-5; v_gene: TRBV28; CDR3aa: CASSKLGGGTGEETQYF
j_gene: TRBJ2-7; v_gene: TRBV6-1; CDR3aa: CASGGLADSYEQYF
j_gene: TRBJ2-2; v_gene: TRBV11-2; CDR3aa: CASSSWTTGTGELFF
j_gene: TRBJ2-1; v_gene: TRBV25-1; CDR3aa: CASRDNEQFF
j_gene: TRBJ2-1; v_gene: TRBV5-6; CDR3aa: CASSLGLAGGLSYNEQFF
j_gene: TRBJ2-3; v_gene: TRBV27; CDR3aa: CASSRDGDTQYF
j_gene: TRBJ2-5; v_gene: TRBV28; CDR3aa: CASSLPRKGGGETQYF
j_gene: TRBJ1-2; v_gene: TRBV4-1; CDR3aa: CASSQEVTGGYGYTF
j_gene: TRBJ1-4; v_gene: TRBV13; CDR3aa: CASSLSDSYPEKLFF
j_gene: TRBJ2-2; v_gene: TRBV9; CDR3aa: CASSAWNTGELFF
j_gene: TRBJ2-7; v_gene: TRBV10-2; CDR3aa: CASGAFRTNDALYEQYF
j_gene: TRBJ1-6; v_gene: TRBV27; CDR3aa: CASSFTQGRNSPLHF
j_gene: .; v_gene: TRBV6-5; CDR3aa: CASSGSGAGYEQYF